The 4 T cell receptor beta chains below all came from one sample that was sequenced in a study of shared clonotypes between healthy human individuals (TCRdb year 2020). Libraries were prepared through the immunoSEQ multiplex PCR assay. TCRdb holds this immuneACCESS table with in-frame rearrangements only. Some clones are missing; in checked studies, unresolved V genes explain under half, and the rest has no known cause. The sample table contains millions of clones; only one count was recorded for approximately 94% of them. The ten largest make up over 0.12% of the sample. Sequenced sample: naive CD4+ T cells sorted from blood. Interpreted using the paper, the cell subset or site label stands for: CD45RA+ positively selected. The receptors shown here come from a man aged 18 to 30 in good health.

The chain uses TRBV2 and TRBJ2-5; 9 bases match TRBD1. This CDR3 region has 13 residues. Germline V gene lookup returns CDR1 SNHLY and CDR2 FYNNEI. Trimming removed 10 bases from V and 3 bases from J; junction bases left unmatched: 6. CDR3 sequence: CATNRDREETQYF. The CDR3, as DNA: TGTGCCACCAACCGGGACAGGGAAGAGACCCAGTACTTC. Using reference TRBV2 and TRBJ2-5 for the parts outside the CDR3, the full variable domain is EPEVTQTPSHQVTQMGQEVILRCVPISNHLYFYWYRQILGQKVEFLVSFYNNEISEKSEIFDDQFSVERPDGSNFTLKIRSTKLEDSAMYFCATNRDREETQYFGPGTRLLVL.

This chain joins TRBV4-1 and TRBJ1-1, with TRBD1 matching over 8 bases. CDR1 is MGHRA and CDR2 is YSYEKL in the germline V gene. The CDR3 is 15 amino acids. V was pared by 4 bases and J by 1 base, with 5 bases of the junction left unmatched. The CDR3 DNA reads as TGCGCCAGCAGCCCCGGACAGGGAAGGAACACTGAAGCTTTCTTT. Translating gives CASSPGQGRNTEAFF.

The rearrangement uses TRBV5-4 and TRBJ2-1; weak D call: TRBD1 (6 bases). The CDR3 loop spans 14 amino acids. CDR1 is SGHNT, CDR2 YYREEE, per germline (reference sequence). V was clipped by 2 bases and J by 10 bases, with 16 bases between them. CDR3 in DNA: TGTGCCAGCAGCTTATACGGAAGAACAGGGGAGCAGTTCTTC. This encodes CASSLYGRTGEQFF.

The chain recombines TRBV28 with TRBJ2-5; 10 bases line up with TRBD1. The J segment lost 5 bases and the V segment lost 6 bases, leaving 12 bases of the junction unmatched. From germline, CDR1 is MDHEN and CDR2 SYDVKM. The CDR3 has 16 residues. CDR3 residues: CASRLSRQGARETQYF. DNA for the CDR3: TGTGCCAGCAGGCTCTCCCGACAGGGGGCTCGGGAGACCCAGTACTTC.